This T cell receptor (beta chain) was captured by sequencing in a study of blood T cell repertoires in COVID-19 (dated by TCRdb to the early 2020s). Notes on the research overall: The collaborator samples originated in the United States, Italy and Spain and spanned the acute and convalescent phases of COVID-19. The repertoires were released in a freely available public database intended as a resource for research on the immune response to SARS-CoV-2. The samples were drawn from the first 160 participants of the ongoing ImmuneRACE study and from 950 to 1,500 subjects provided by 6 global collaborators. HLA class I and class II types, where available, came from metadata supplied by the sample provider rather than from assay-based typing. The prospective study material was composed of cDNA or gDNA derived from T cells, B-cell-depleted T cells, or PBMCs. A de-identified subject ID, COVID-19 status, age in years and sex were almost always included in the sample metadata. Subjects who had been exposed to COVID-19, were actively infected with it, or had recovered from it provided the deeply sampled blood TCRbeta repertoires that made up the dataset.

CDR1 and CDR2, per the germline V gene, are MDHEN and SYDVKM. The CDR3 starts with the cysteine, ends with the phenylalanine, and has 12 residues. Of the read, only the CDR3 DNA is kept; its 36 bases are in frame from base 1. V gives up 2 bases and J gives up 9 bases, and the segment between their germline ends measures 8 bases. The immunoSEQ Assay, a bias-controlled multiplex PCR, was used to amplify TCRbeta CDR3 regions from genomic DNA. For the original study's pipeline: The number of nucleated cells in each sample was estimated from the amplification of reference gene primers within the assay. To quantify the absolute abundance of each unique TCRbeta CDR3 rearrangement, sequence reads were collapsed and filtered. For each sample, productive Simpson clonality was calculated by taking the square root of Simpson's diversity index across productive rearrangements. As stored in TCRdb, this immuneACCESS dataset retains in-frame rearrangements with V and J assigned. A fraction of the clones does not appear; measured against another copy, unresolved V genes explain less than half of the discrepancy, and the remainder lacks a known reason. D and trimming come from the DNA, and the V and J calls and clone size come from that table. The sample table contains over 250,000 clones; only one count was recorded for roughly 85% of them. Together, the top ten hold approximately 12% of the sample.

To note about this clone: Its specific antigen is unknown. Base qualities are missing; no much larger clone stands one base away.

Each collaborating institution followed its own protocols to collect whole blood in K2EDTA tubes. For TCRbeta analysis, collaborators shipped samples in one of three forms: frozen whole blood, isolated PBMCs, or DNA extracted from either of those sample types. The full study reports these points: Clinical and demographic metadata were provided uncurated, with the amount varying by source and participant.

The sample consisted of peripheral blood. The rearranged segments are TRBV28 and TRBJ2-1; the D gene cannot be named for sure. The clonotype comes from a human donor in a cohort sampled during active COVID-19. The sequenced DNA is TGTGCCAGCAGTTTAGTCAGAGGTGAGCAGTTCTTC. The translation is CASSLVRGEQFF. Joined to the reference TRBV28 and TRBJ2-1 proteins, this CDR3 gives the full variable domain: DVKVTQSSRYLVKRTGEKVFLECVQDMDHENMFWYRQDPGLGLRLIYFSYDVKMKEKGDIPEGYSVSREKKERFSLILESASTNQTSMYLCASSLVRGEQFFGPGTRLTVL.